This T cell receptor beta chain was recorded in a study of Graves' ophthalmopathy and Graves' hyperthyroidism. Study-level findings and limits: Cross-validated, the 13-signature model showed 87.88%/81.08% sensitivity/specificity, and 80%/75% in the test set.

From RNA, the CDR3 regions of TCR beta chains were amplified and sequenced. First-round RT-PCR relied on HTBI primers, and a second-round multiplex PCR came next. A single record per CDR3 protein comes from TCRdb applying MiXCR to the multiplex PCR reads. Of about 390,000 distinct CDR3 sequences in the sample, approximately 15% were seen once. A few counts support this clonotype. Antigen specificity is unknown. The CDR3 extends over 18 amino acids. Trimming removed 6 bases from V and 0 bases from J, with 21 bases in between. Per the germline V gene, CDR1 is WSHSY and CDR2 is SAAADI. This receptor was identified in a woman aged 18 to 35 with stable Graves' hyperthyroidism. The chain is built from TRBV10-2 and TRBJ2-4; D remains ambiguous. Sequenced material: peripheral blood. The CDR3 loop is CASRAASSGILAKNIQYF. The CDR3, as DNA: TGCGCCAGCAGGGCCGCCTCTTCAGGAATTCTAGCCAAAAACATTCAGTACTTC.